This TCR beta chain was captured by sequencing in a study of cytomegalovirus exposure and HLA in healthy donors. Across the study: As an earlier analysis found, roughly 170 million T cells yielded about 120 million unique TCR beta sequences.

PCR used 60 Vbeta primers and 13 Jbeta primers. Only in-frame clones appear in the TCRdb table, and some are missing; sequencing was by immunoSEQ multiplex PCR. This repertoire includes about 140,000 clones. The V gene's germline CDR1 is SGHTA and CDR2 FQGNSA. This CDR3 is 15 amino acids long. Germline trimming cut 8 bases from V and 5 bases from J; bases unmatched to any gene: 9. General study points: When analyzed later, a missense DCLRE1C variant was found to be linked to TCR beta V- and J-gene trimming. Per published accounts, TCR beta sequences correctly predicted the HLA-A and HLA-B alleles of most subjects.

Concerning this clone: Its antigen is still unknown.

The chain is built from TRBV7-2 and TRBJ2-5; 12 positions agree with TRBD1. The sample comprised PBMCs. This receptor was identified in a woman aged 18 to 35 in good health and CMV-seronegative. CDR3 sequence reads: CASRWDRGRGETQYF. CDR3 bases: TGTGCCAGCCGGTGGGACAGGGGGCGAGGGGAGACCCAGTACTTC.